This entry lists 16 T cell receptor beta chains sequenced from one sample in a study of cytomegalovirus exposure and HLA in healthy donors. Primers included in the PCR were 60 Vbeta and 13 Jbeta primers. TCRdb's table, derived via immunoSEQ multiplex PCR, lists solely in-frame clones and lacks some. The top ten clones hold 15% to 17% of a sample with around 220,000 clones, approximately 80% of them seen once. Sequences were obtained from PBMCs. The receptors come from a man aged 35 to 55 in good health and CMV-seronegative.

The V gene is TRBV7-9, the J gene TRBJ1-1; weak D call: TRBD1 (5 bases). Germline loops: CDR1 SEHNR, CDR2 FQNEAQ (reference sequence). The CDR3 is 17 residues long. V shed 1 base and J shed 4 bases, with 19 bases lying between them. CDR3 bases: TGTGCCAGCAGCTTAGGGGGCCACTGGTTGGGGGGCACTGAAGCTTTCTTT. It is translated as CASSLGGHWLGGTEAFF.

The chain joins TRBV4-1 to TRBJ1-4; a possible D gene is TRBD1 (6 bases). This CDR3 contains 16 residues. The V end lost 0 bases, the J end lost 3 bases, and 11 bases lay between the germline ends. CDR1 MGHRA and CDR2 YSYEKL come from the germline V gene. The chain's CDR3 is CASSQDVAGANEKLFF. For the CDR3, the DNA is TGCGCCAGCAGCCAAGATGTGGCAGGGGCTAATGAAAAACTGTTTTTT.

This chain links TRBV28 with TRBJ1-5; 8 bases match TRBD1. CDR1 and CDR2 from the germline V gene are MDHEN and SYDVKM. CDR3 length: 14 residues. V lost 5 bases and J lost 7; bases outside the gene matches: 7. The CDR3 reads CASSPGQGRQPQHF. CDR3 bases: TGTGCCAGCAGTCCAGGACAGGGACGGCAGCCCCAGCATTTT.

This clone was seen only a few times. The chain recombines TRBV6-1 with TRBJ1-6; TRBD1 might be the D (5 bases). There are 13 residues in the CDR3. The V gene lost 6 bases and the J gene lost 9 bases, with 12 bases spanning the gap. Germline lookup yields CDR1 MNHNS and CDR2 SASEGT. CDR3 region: CASRGPGRSPLHF. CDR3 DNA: TGTGCCAGCAGGGGTCCAGGGCGTTCACCCCTCCACTTT.

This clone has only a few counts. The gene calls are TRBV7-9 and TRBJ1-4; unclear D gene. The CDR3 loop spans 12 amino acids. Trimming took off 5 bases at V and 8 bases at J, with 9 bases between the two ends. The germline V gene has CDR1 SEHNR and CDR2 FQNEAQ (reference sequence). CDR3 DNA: TGTGCCAGCAGCACCTCACAAGAAAAACTGTTTTTT. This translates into CASSTSQEKLFF.

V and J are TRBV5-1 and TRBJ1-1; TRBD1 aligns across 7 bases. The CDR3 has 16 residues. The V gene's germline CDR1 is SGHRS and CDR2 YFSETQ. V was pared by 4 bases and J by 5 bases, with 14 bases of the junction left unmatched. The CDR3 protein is CASSPDRALSGTEAFF. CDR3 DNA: TGCGCCAGCAGCCCCGACAGGGCCTTATCGGGAACTGAAGCTTTCTTT.

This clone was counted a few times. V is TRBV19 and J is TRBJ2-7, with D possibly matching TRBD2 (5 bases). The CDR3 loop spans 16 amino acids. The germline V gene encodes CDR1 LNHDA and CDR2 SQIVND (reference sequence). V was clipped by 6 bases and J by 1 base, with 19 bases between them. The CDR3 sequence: CASRLPGLRGSYEQYF. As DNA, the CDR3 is TGTGCCAGTAGACTTCCGGGCCTCCGAGGGTCCTACGAGCAGTACTTC.

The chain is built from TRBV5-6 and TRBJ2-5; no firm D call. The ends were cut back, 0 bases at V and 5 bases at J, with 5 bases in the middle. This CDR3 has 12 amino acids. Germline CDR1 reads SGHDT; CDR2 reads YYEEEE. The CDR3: CASSLASETQYF. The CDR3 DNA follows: TGTGCCAGCAGCTTGGCGTCTGAGACCCAGTACTTC.

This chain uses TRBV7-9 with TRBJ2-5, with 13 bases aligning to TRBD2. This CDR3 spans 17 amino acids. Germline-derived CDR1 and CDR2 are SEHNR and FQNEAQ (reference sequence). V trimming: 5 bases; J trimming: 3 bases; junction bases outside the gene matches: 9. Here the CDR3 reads CASSPRRTSGGEETQYF. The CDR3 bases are TGTGCCAGCAGCCCTCGCCGGACTAGCGGGGGCGAAGAGACCCAGTACTTC. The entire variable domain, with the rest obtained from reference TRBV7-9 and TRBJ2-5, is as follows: DTGVSQNPRHKITKRGQNVTFRCDPISEHNRLYWYRQTLGQGPEFLTYFQNEAQLEKSRLLSDRFSAERPKGSFSTLEIQRTEQGDSAMYLCASSPRRTSGGEETQYFGPGTRLLVL.

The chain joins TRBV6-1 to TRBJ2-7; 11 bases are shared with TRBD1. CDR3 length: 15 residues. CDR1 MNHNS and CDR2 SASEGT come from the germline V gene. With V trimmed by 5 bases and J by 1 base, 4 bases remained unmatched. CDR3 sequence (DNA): TGTGCCAGCAGTCGGGGACAGGGGGTTTCCTACGAGCAGTACTTC. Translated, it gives CASSRGQGVSYEQYF.

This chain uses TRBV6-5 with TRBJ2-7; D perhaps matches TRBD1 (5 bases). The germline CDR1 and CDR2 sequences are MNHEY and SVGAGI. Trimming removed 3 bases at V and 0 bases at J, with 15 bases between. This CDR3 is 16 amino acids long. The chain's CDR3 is CASSYPKTANSYEQYF. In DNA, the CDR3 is TGTGCCAGCAGTTATCCGAAGACAGCGAACTCCTACGAGCAGTACTTC.

The CDR3 sequence is CASSHSRTGGTEAFF. The CDR3 DNA is TGTGCCAGCAGCCATTCTCGGACCGGAGGGACTGAAGCTTTCTTT. The chain carries TRBV4-2 and TRBJ1-1; no definite D call. Germline values: CDR1 LGHNA, CDR2 YNFKEQ. The CDR3 extends over 15 amino acids. The ends were cut back, 3 bases at V and 5 bases at J, with 16 bases in the middle.

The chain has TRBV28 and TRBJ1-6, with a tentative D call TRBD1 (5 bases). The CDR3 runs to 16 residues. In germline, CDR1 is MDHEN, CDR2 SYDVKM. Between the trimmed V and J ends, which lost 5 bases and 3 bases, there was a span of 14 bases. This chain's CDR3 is CASSPRQIVYNSPLHF. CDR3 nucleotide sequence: TGTGCCAGCAGTCCCAGACAGATTGTCTATAATTCACCCCTCCACTTT.

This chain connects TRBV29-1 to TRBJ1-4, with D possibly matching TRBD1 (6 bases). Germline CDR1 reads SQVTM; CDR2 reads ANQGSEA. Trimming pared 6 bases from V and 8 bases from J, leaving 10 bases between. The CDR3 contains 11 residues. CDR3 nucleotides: TGCAGCGTACAGGGAGGGGAAAAACTGTTTTTT. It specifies CSVQGGEKLFF.

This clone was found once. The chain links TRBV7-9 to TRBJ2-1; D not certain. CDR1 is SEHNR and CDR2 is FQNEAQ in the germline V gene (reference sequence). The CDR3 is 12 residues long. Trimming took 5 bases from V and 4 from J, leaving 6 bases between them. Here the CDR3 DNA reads TGTGCCAGCAGCGCGCTATACAATGAGCAGTTCTTC. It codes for CASSALYNEQFF. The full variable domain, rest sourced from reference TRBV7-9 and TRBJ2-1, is DTGVSQNPRHKITKRGQNVTFRCDPISEHNRLYWYRQTLGQGPEFLTYFQNEAQLEKSRLLSDRFSAERPKGSFSTLEIQRTEQGDSAMYLCASSALYNEQFFGPGTRLTVL.

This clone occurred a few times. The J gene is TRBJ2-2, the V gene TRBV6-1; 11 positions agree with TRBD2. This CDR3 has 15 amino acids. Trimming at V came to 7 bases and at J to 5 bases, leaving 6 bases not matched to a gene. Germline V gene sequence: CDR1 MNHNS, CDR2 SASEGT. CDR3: CASNWGLAVTGELFF. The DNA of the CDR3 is TGTGCCAGCAACTGGGGACTAGCGGTTACCGGGGAGCTGTTTTTT.